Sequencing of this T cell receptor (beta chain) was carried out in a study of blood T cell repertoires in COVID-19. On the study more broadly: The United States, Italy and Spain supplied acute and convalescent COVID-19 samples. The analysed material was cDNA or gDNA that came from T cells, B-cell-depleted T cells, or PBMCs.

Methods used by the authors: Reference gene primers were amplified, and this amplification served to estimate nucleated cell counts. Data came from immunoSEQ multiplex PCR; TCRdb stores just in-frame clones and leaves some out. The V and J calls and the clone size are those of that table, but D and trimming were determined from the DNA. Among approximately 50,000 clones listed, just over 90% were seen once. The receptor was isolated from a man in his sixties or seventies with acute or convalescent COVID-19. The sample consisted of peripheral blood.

The CDR3 loop is CASSGARTGPYVNQPQHF. The CDR3 DNA is TGTGCCAGCAGCGGGGCTCGGACCGGACCCTATGTAAATCAGCCCCAGCATTTT. The chain combines TRBV21-1 with TRBJ1-5; the table gives TRBD1 as D, unverified against the DNA. TRBV21-1 is a pseudogene segment. There are 18 residues in the CDR3.